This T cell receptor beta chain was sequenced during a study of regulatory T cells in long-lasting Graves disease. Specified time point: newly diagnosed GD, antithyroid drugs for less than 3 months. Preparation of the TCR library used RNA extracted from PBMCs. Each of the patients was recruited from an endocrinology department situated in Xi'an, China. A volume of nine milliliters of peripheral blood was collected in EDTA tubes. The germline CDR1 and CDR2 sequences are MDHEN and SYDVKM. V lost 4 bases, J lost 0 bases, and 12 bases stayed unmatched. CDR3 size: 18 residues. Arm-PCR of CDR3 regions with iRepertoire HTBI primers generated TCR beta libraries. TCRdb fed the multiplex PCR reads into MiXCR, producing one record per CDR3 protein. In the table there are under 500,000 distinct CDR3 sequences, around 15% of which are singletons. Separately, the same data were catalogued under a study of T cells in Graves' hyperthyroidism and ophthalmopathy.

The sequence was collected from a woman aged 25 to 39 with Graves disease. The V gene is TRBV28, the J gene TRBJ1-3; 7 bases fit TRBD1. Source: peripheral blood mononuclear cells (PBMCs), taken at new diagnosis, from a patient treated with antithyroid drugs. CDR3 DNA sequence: TGTGCCAGCAGTTCCCCTTTAGGGACAGCCGGCTCTGGAAACACCATATATTTT. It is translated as CASSSPLGTAGSGNTIYF.